These T cell receptor beta chains were read from a single sample in a study of T cell responses to AZD1222 COVID-19 vaccine. TCRdb keeps only in-frame clones here, not all; method: immunoSEQ multiplex PCR. In the table there are 100,000 to 150,000 clones, around 83% of which are singletons. Sequencing used peripheral blood, obtained on day 0 of AZD1222 vaccination. Source of these receptors: an adult in good health. Each CDR3 is given with its conserved first and last residue. D genes are given only for firm matches. Clone size is stated in some rows and not others, as once, few, many or a class when expanded.

CDR3nt: TGTGCCAGCAGCTTGACTAGCGGGAGGCATACGCAGTATTTT
CDR3aa: CASSLTSGRHTQYF
d_gene: TRBD2
v_gene: TRBV7-9
j_gene: TRBJ2-3
abundance: -
len: 14

CDR3nt: TGTGCCTGGCGCCCCCCCAAGGGTGGGGGGAACACTGAAGCTTTCTTT
CDR3aa: CAWRPPKGGGNTEAFF
d_gene: -
v_gene: TRBV30
j_gene: TRBJ1-1
abundance: -
len: 16

CDR3nt: TGCGCCAGCGGTTCAGCGGGTTTTACCTACGAGCAGTACTTC
CDR3aa: CASGSAGFTYEQYF
d_gene: -
v_gene: TRBV10-2
j_gene: TRBJ2-7
abundance: once
len: 14

CDR3nt: TGTGCCAGCAGCCGAGAGGAGAGGCGACAGGGCGGGGAAAAACTGTTTTTT
CDR3aa: CASSREERRQGGEKLFF
d_gene: TRBD1
v_gene: TRBV11-2
j_gene: TRBJ1-4
abundance: -
len: 17

CDR3nt: TGTGCCAGCAGTCCACCGGGACTAGCGGGAGATGAGCAGTTCTTC
CDR3aa: CASSPPGLAGDEQFF
d_gene: TRBD2
v_gene: TRBV14
j_gene: TRBJ2-1
abundance: -
len: 15

CDR3nt: TGTGCCAGCAGTGACGTTGCGGGGGGGCCTATAGAGACCCAGTACTTC
CDR3aa: CASSDVAGGPIETQYF
d_gene: TRBD2
v_gene: TRBV2
j_gene: TRBJ2-5
abundance: -
len: 16

CDR3nt: TGCGCCAGCAGCTTGACTTCTTTCGGAAACACCATATATTTT
CDR3aa: CASSLTSFGNTIYF
d_gene: -
v_gene: TRBV5-1
j_gene: TRBJ1-3
abundance: -
len: 14

CDR3nt: TGTGCCAGCAGCTTTCCGGGACAGGGTAGTGGCTACACCTTC
CDR3aa: CASSFPGQGSGYTF
d_gene: TRBD1
v_gene: TRBV7-2
j_gene: TRBJ1-2
abundance: once
len: 14

CDR3nt: TGTGCCAGCAGCGTGCGGTCCGGGACAGATACGCAGTATTTT
CDR3aa: CASSVRSGTDTQYF
d_gene: -
v_gene: TRBV7-2
j_gene: TRBJ2-3
abundance: -
len: 14

CDR3nt: TGTGCCAGCAGTCCAGAAGGGACAGGGGGCAATCAGCCCCAGCATTTT
CDR3aa: CASSPEGTGGNQPQHF
d_gene: TRBD1
v_gene: TRBV27
j_gene: TRBJ1-5
abundance: -
len: 16

CDR3nt: TGTGCCAGCAGCGTAGATGATAGGACAGGGAGCTTTTCAGCCACCTTC
CDR3aa: CASSVDDRTGSFSATF
d_gene: TRBD1
v_gene: TRBV9
j_gene: TRBJ1-2
abundance: -
len: 16

CDR3nt: TGCGCCAGCAGTTCGGTTTTCTATGGCTACACCTTC
CDR3aa: CASSSVFYGYTF
d_gene: -
v_gene: TRBV10-2
j_gene: TRBJ1-2
abundance: once
len: 12

CDR3nt: TGTGCCAGCAGTTTCCGCGACCTACTGAGGGAAAAACTGTTTTTT
CDR3aa: CASSFRDLLREKLFF
d_gene: -
v_gene: TRBV28
j_gene: TRBJ1-4
abundance: -
len: 15

CDR3nt: TGTGCCAGTTCCGGGACAGGCTTCAATCAGCCCCAGCATTTT
CDR3aa: CASSGTGFNQPQHF
d_gene: TRBD1
v_gene: TRBV19
j_gene: TRBJ1-5
abundance: -
len: 14

CDR3nt: TGTGCCAGCAGTTTTAGTTCGAGAGGGTTCTATGGCTACACCTTC
CDR3aa: CASSFSSRGFYGYTF
d_gene: -
v_gene: TRBV27
j_gene: TRBJ1-2
abundance: -
len: 15

CDR3nt: TGTGCCAGCAGTCCCTCGACAGGACCAGATACGCAGTATTTT
CDR3aa: CASSPSTGPDTQYF
d_gene: -
v_gene: TRBV27
j_gene: TRBJ2-3
abundance: -
len: 14

CDR3nt: TGTGCCAGCTCACCGCCGACCGGAGTTTACAATGAGCAGTTCTTC
CDR3aa: CASSPPTGVYNEQFF
d_gene: -
v_gene: TRBV18
j_gene: TRBJ2-1
abundance: few
len: 15

CDR3nt: TGTGCCAGCAGTCCGGACAGGGGATTCACTGAAGCTTTCTTT
CDR3aa: CASSPDRGFTEAFF
d_gene: TRBD1
v_gene: TRBV9
j_gene: TRBJ1-1
abundance: -
len: 14

CDR3nt: TGTGCCAGCAGTTCTCGGGGGCTCACAGATACGCAGTATTTT
CDR3aa: CASSSRGLTDTQYF
d_gene: -
v_gene: TRBV6-2/TRBV6-3
j_gene: TRBJ2-3
abundance: few
len: 14

CDR3nt: TGTGCCAGCAGCCTCCTTCTAGGGATGGGAAACACCATATATTTT
CDR3aa: CASSLLLGMGNTIYF
d_gene: -
v_gene: TRBV7-9
j_gene: TRBJ1-3
abundance: -
len: 15

CDR3nt: TGTGCCAGCAGTGAAGCGGGGACAGAGAACACTGAAGCTTTCTTT
CDR3aa: CASSEAGTENTEAFF
d_gene: TRBD1
v_gene: TRBV2
j_gene: TRBJ1-1
abundance: -
len: 15

CDR3nt: TGTGCCAGCAGAAAGGACTATGGCTACACCTTC
CDR3aa: CASRKDYGYTF
d_gene: -
v_gene: TRBV9
j_gene: TRBJ1-2
abundance: -
len: 11

CDR3nt: TGTGCCAGCAGCTTGCTTCAGGGGGCGACTGAAGCTTTCTTT
CDR3aa: CASSLLQGATEAFF
d_gene: TRBD1
v_gene: TRBV5-4
j_gene: TRBJ1-1
abundance: -
len: 14

CDR3nt: TGTGCCAGCAGTTACTCGATGCAGGGGGACACTGAAGCTTTCTTT
CDR3aa: CASSYSMQGDTEAFF
d_gene: TRBD1
v_gene: TRBV6-5
j_gene: TRBJ1-1
abundance: -
len: 15

CDR3nt: TGTGCCAGCAGCCAAGATCAAAGGGGGAGAAACTATGGCTACACCTTC
CDR3aa: CASSQDQRGRNYGYTF
d_gene: -
v_gene: TRBV3-1/TRBV3-2
j_gene: TRBJ1-2
abundance: -
len: 16

CDR3nt: TGTGCCAGCAGCTTAGACGGGGGCCGGGATGAGCAGTTCTTC
CDR3aa: CASSLDGGRDEQFF
d_gene: -
v_gene: TRBV11-3
j_gene: TRBJ2-1
abundance: -
len: 14

CDR3nt: TGTGCCAGCAGTTACCTCGGGAGGGCCCTCGCCGGGGAGCTGTTTTTT
CDR3aa: CASSYLGRALAGELFF
d_gene: TRBD2
v_gene: TRBV6-2/TRBV6-3
j_gene: TRBJ2-2
abundance: -
len: 16

CDR3nt: TGTGCCAGCAGTTACGGGACCTGGCCTAACTATGGCTACACCTTC
CDR3aa: CASSYGTWPNYGYTF
d_gene: -
v_gene: TRBV6-6
j_gene: TRBJ1-2
abundance: -
len: 15

CDR3nt: TGTGCCAGTTCCAGGCAGGGGGATGAAAAACTGTTTTTT
CDR3aa: CASSRQGDEKLFF
d_gene: TRBD1
v_gene: TRBV19
j_gene: TRBJ1-4
abundance: once
len: 13

CDR3nt: TGTGCCACCAGTTGGTGGCGCGGGAGCTCCTACAATGAGCAGTTCTTC
CDR3aa: CATSWWRGSSYNEQFF
d_gene: TRBD2
v_gene: TRBV24-1
j_gene: TRBJ2-1
abundance: -
len: 16

CDR3nt: TGTGCCAGCTCACCCGACAGGGCTGGGAATTCACCCCTCCACTTT
CDR3aa: CASSPDRAGNSPLHF
d_gene: TRBD1
v_gene: TRBV18
j_gene: TRBJ1-6
abundance: -
len: 15

CDR3nt: TGTGCCACCAGTGATTTTGGGCAAATGAACACCGGGGAGCTGTTTTTT
CDR3aa: CATSDFGQMNTGELFF
d_gene: -
v_gene: TRBV24-1
j_gene: TRBJ2-2
abundance: -
len: 16

CDR3nt: TGTGCCAGCTCACCACGCCCCGGAGTTGGCGGCTACACCTTC
CDR3aa: CASSPRPGVGGYTF
d_gene: -
v_gene: TRBV18
j_gene: TRBJ1-2
abundance: -
len: 14

CDR3nt: TGCGCCAGCAGTTCCGGGACTAGCGGCACTATTCTCGGGACCCAGTACTTC
CDR3aa: CASSSGTSGTILGTQYF
d_gene: TRBD2
v_gene: TRBV5-1
j_gene: TRBJ2-5
abundance: -
len: 17

CDR3nt: TGTGCCAGTAGTATAATCGGGGACAGGGGGTTCTATGAGCAGTTCTTC
CDR3aa: CASSIIGDRGFYEQFF
d_gene: TRBD1
v_gene: TRBV19
j_gene: TRBJ2-1
abundance: -
len: 16

CDR3nt: TGTGCCAGTAGTATAGATGCTTTCGGGACAGGGGGCCTAAATGAGCAGTTCTTC
CDR3aa: CASSIDAFGTGGLNEQFF
d_gene: TRBD1
v_gene: TRBV19
j_gene: TRBJ2-1
abundance: few
len: 18

CDR3nt: TGTGCCAGCCCCTTCGCGGCTCCCAATGAGCAGTTCTTC
CDR3aa: CASPFAAPNEQFF
d_gene: -
v_gene: TRBV7-3
j_gene: TRBJ2-1
abundance: -
len: 13

CDR3nt: TGTGCCAGCAGCACCCAGACTAGCGGCGCAGAGACCCAGTACTTC
CDR3aa: CASSTQTSGAETQYF
d_gene: TRBD2
v_gene: TRBV7-6
j_gene: TRBJ2-5
abundance: -
len: 15

CDR3nt: TGTGCCAGCAGCTTGGAGGAATCAGGAAACACCATATATTTT
CDR3aa: CASSLEESGNTIYF
d_gene: -
v_gene: TRBV5-4
j_gene: TRBJ1-3
abundance: -
len: 14

CDR3nt: TGTGCCAGCAGTTACTCGGTAGCGAACACTGAAGCTTTCTTT
CDR3aa: CASSYSVANTEAFF
d_gene: -
v_gene: TRBV6-5
j_gene: TRBJ1-1
abundance: -
len: 14

CDR3nt: TGTGCCAGCAATCAGGGGATTGAGCAGTTCTTC
CDR3aa: CASNQGIEQFF
d_gene: -
v_gene: TRBV6-5
j_gene: TRBJ2-1
abundance: -
len: 11

CDR3nt: TGTGCCAGCAGCTTCGAACAGCACCCTGGAAACACCATATATTTT
CDR3aa: CASSFEQHPGNTIYF
d_gene: -
v_gene: TRBV7-2
j_gene: TRBJ1-3
abundance: -
len: 15

CDR3nt: TGTGCCAGCAGCGTAGGGGACAGACCAAACTATGGCTACACCTTC
CDR3aa: CASSVGDRPNYGYTF
d_gene: TRBD1
v_gene: TRBV9
j_gene: TRBJ1-2
abundance: -
len: 15

CDR3nt: TGTGCCAGCAGCCCGGGCCCTAGCGGATTAGCCAAAAACATTCAGTACTTC
CDR3aa: CASSPGPSGLAKNIQYF
d_gene: TRBD2
v_gene: TRBV5-6
j_gene: TRBJ2-4
abundance: -
len: 17

CDR3nt: TGTGCCAGCAGCCCAATCGGGGAAGATACGCAGTATTTT
CDR3aa: CASSPIGEDTQYF
d_gene: -
v_gene: TRBV5-5
j_gene: TRBJ2-3
abundance: -
len: 13

CDR3nt: TGTGCCAGCAGCCTGTGGGGCGGCTACACCTTC
CDR3aa: CASSLWGGYTF
d_gene: -
v_gene: TRBV7-8
j_gene: TRBJ1-2
abundance: -
len: 11

CDR3nt: TGTGCCAGCTCACCTTCAACAGGGGGAAACACCATATATTTT
CDR3aa: CASSPSTGGNTIYF
d_gene: -
v_gene: TRBV18
j_gene: TRBJ1-3
abundance: -
len: 14

CDR3nt: TGTGCCAGCAGGAGGACAGGGGGAAACACCGGGGAGCTGTTTTTT
CDR3aa: CASRRTGGNTGELFF
d_gene: TRBD1
v_gene: TRBV2
j_gene: TRBJ2-2
abundance: once
len: 15

CDR3nt: TGTGCCATCAGTCGGGACACCATGAACACTGAAGCTTTCTTT
CDR3aa: CAISRDTMNTEAFF
d_gene: -
v_gene: TRBV10-3
j_gene: TRBJ1-1
abundance: -
len: 14

CDR3nt: TGTGCCACCAGTGATTTGACAGGGGACTATGGCTACACCTTC
CDR3aa: CATSDLTGDYGYTF
d_gene: TRBD1
v_gene: TRBV24-1
j_gene: TRBJ1-2
abundance: -
len: 14

CDR3nt: TGTGCCAGCAGTGAAGTTGTCTCTGGGGCCAACGTCCTGACTTTC
CDR3aa: CASSEVVSGANVLTF
d_gene: -
v_gene: TRBV6-1
j_gene: TRBJ2-6
abundance: -
len: 15

CDR3nt: TGTGCCAGCAGGCGAACGGAGAACACTGAAGCTTTCTTT
CDR3aa: CASRRTENTEAFF
d_gene: -
v_gene: TRBV12-3/TRBV12-4
j_gene: TRBJ1-1
abundance: -
len: 13